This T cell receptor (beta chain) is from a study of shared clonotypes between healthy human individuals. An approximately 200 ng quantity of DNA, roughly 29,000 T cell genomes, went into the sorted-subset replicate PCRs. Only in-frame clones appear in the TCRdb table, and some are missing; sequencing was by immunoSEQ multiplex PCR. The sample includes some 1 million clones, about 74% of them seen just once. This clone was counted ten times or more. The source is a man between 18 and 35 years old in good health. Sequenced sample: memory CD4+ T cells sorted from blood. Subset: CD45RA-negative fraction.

Here the CDR3 DNA reads TGTGCCAGCAGTTTCTCAGGGGCAAATCAGCCCCAGCATTTT. Translated: CASSFSGANQPQHF. The chain combines TRBV27 with TRBJ1-5, with a possible D match to TRBD1 (6 bases). The CDR3 is 14 residues long. V lost 3 bases and J lost 4, with 10 bases in between. In germline, CDR1 is MNHEY, CDR2 SMNVEV (reference sequence).